Each of the 13 T cell receptor beta chains below was sequenced from the same sample in a study of T cell responses to AZD1222 COVID-19 vaccine. Clones were sequenced by immunoSEQ multiplex PCR, and TCRdb holds only the in-frame ones, with some missing. The data contain some 180,000 clones, roughly 85% of them singletons. This material consisted of peripheral blood, taken 28 days after the second AZD1222 dose. These TCRs come from an adult who received the AZD1222 COVID-19 vaccine.

The chain links TRBV9 to TRBJ1-2; no clear D. Germline V gives CDR1 SGDLS, CDR2 YYNGEE. There are 12 residues in the CDR3. Trimming removed 0 bases at V and 4 bases at J, with 4 bases between. Here the CDR3 reads CASSVVSYGYTF. CDR3 in DNA: TGTGCCAGCAGCGTAGTGAGCTATGGCTACACCTTC.

The chain joins TRBV4-1 to TRBJ2-2; D possibly uses TRBD1 or TRBD2 (5 bases each). In germline, CDR1 is MGHRA, CDR2 YSYEKL. V lost 0 bases, J lost 7 bases, and 15 bases lay in between. CDR3 size: 16 residues. The CDR3 sequence is CASSQDRWGSGGELFF. In nucleotides, the CDR3 is TGCGCCAGCAGCCAAGATCGATGGGGGAGCGGCGGGGAGCTGTTTTTT.

The chain's CDR3 is CASSPGEVASTDTQYF. The DNA for the CDR3 is TGTGCCAGCTCACCAGGGGAGGTGGCTAGCACAGATACGCAGTATTTT. The chain employs TRBV18 and TRBJ2-3; weak D call: TRBD2 (6 bases). CDR1 KGHSH and CDR2 LQKENI come from the germline V gene. The CDR3 totals 16 residues. V was trimmed by 2 bases and J by 0 bases, leaving 12 bases between them.

The table lists this clone with a few counts. This chain links TRBV29-1 with TRBJ2-7; 11 nucleotides match TRBD1. Trimming removed 6 bases from V and 1 base from J; junction bases left unmatched: 5. The CDR3 is made up of 14 amino acids. Germline lookup yields CDR1 SQVTM and CDR2 ANQGSEA. CDR3 DNA sequence: TGCAGCGTACTAGGACAGGGGGCTTCCTACGAGCAGTACTTC. Residues: CSVLGQGASYEQYF.

V and J are TRBV11-2 and TRBJ1-3; no definite D call. Trimming left V 5 bases short and J 2 bases short, with 13 bases between. The V gene's germline CDR1 is SGHAT and CDR2 FQNNGV. The CDR3 contains 15 residues. The CDR3 DNA sequence: TGTGCCAGCAGCACCAGGAGGGCCACTGGAAACACCATATATTTT. Its protein product is CASSTRRATGNTIYF.

V and J are TRBV7-9 and TRBJ1-1, with 11 bases matching TRBD1. V shed 8 bases and J 6 bases; nucleotides not matched to a gene: 8. Germline values: CDR1 SEHNR, CDR2 FQNEAQ (reference sequence). This CDR3 region has 14 residues. CDR3 sequence: CASVRTGGAAEAFF. In nucleotides, the CDR3 is TGTGCCAGCGTACGGACAGGGGGCGCGGCTGAAGCTTTCTTT.

CDR3: CASSYSVGGGRDEQFF. CDR3 DNA sequence: TGTGCCAGCAGTTACTCGGTCGGGGGGGGCCGGGATGAGCAGTTCTTC. The genes are TRBV6-5 and TRBJ2-1, with TRBD2 identical over 8 bases. The germline V gene encodes CDR1 MNHEY and CDR2 SVGAGI. Trimming cost V 0 bases and J 8 bases; bases outside gene matches: 9. CDR3 size: 16 residues.

The gene calls are TRBV12-3 or TRBV12-4 and TRBJ1-1; D gene ambiguous. This CDR3 has 13 amino acids. Trimming removed 7 bases from V and 8 bases from J, with 17 bases in between. CDR3 amino acids: CASILDGREEAFF. CDR3 sequence (DNA): TGTGCCAGCATCCTGGACGGGCGCGAAGAAGCTTTCTTT.

The chain recombines TRBV12-3 or TRBV12-4 with TRBJ1-2; D unclear. The CDR3 length is 11 residues. V lost 2 bases and J 7 bases, leaving 5 bases between the germline ends. The CDR3 reads CASSLRTGYTF. The CDR3 bases are TGTGCCAGCAGTTTAAGGACTGGCTACACCTTC.

The V gene is TRBV6-5, the J gene TRBJ1-5; D uncertain. Germline V gene lookup returns CDR1 MNHEY and CDR2 SVGAGI. This CDR3 has 15 residues. Trimming took 7 bases from V and 0 from J, leaving 13 bases between them. The CDR3 here is CASTRARDSNQPQHF. CDR3 nucleotide sequence: TGTGCCAGCACACGGGCCAGAGATAGCAATCAGCCCCAGCATTTT.

This clone was counted a single time. The chain combines TRBV6-5 with TRBJ2-7; 9 bases line up with TRBD1. This CDR3 is 13 amino acids long. V gave up 5 bases and J gave up 12 bases; unmatched junction bases: 11. CDR1 is MNHEY and CDR2 is SVGAGI in the germline V gene. The CDR3 bases are TGTGCCAGCAGTCAGGGAACAGGGGGCTTACCGTACTTC. Translating it yields CASSQGTGGLPYF.

This clone was observed a few times. The V gene is TRBV7-6, the J gene TRBJ2-7; a weak D match, TRBD1 (7 bases). Trimming stripped 5 bases from V and 7 bases from J, with 27 bases between. CDR3 size: 17 residues. CDR1 SGHVS and CDR2 FNYEAQ come from the germline V gene. CDR3 sequence (DNA): TGTGCCAGCAGCCCCAGGGGGGTTGGGGATGGACCGGGTGAGCAGTACTTC. As protein: CASSPRGVGDGPGEQYF.

This chain joins TRBV6-1 and TRBJ2-7; no definite D call. Trimming removed 2 bases from V and 2 bases from J, with 13 bases in between. The germline CDR1 and CDR2 sequences are MNHNS and SASEGT. This CDR3 has 15 residues. The CDR3 coding sequence is TGTGCCAGCAGTGAAATTGGGTGGGGTGCCTACGAGCAGTACTTC. Translating gives CASSEIGWGAYEQYF.